Listed below are T cell receptor beta chains from one sample, sequenced in a study of response to subunit inactivated influenza vaccine. TCRdb re-called the RT-PCR reads through MiXCR, storing one row per CDR3 protein. This sample carries 150,000 to 200,000 distinct CDR3 sequences, approximately 11% of them seen once, and the ten largest clones take about a third. Sample: CD8+ T cells sorted from PBMCs, taken around 25 months after vaccination. Receptor source: a man aged 50-75 years who received an inactivated influenza vaccine. Each CDR3 is given with its conserved first and last residue. D genes are given only for firm matches. Size is stated for part of the rows, as once, few or many counts, or as a class when the clone is expanded.

CDR3 DNA: TGTGCCAGCAGTCAAGGGGACAGGAGATCCTACGAGCAGTACTTC
CDR3 protein: CASSQGDRRSYEQYF
J gene: TRBJ2-7
clone size: .
V gene: TRBV6-1
D gene: TRBD1

CDR3 DNA: TGTGCCAGCAGTCCCGGGAGGGCAAGCAATGAAAAACTGTTTTTT
CDR3 protein: CASSPGRASNEKLFF
J gene: TRBJ1-4
clone size: .
V gene: TRBV12-3/TRBV12-4
D gene: .

CDR3 DNA: TGTGCCTGGTCACAGGGGAACACTGAAGCTTTCTTT
CDR3 protein: CAWSQGNTEAFF
J gene: TRBJ1-1
clone size: .
V gene: TRBV30
D gene: .

CDR3 DNA: TGTGCCAGCAGTTCCCCTAGCGGCAGCACAGATACGCAGTATTTT
CDR3 protein: CASSSPSGSTDTQYF
J gene: TRBJ2-3
clone size: .
V gene: TRBV12-3/TRBV12-4
D gene: TRBD2

CDR3 DNA: TGTGCCAGCAGTGTAGAACAGGGCTCCTACGAGCAGTACTTC
CDR3 protein: CASSVEQGSYEQYF
J gene: TRBJ2-7
clone size: few
V gene: TRBV12-3/TRBV12-4
D gene: .

CDR3 DNA: TGTGCCAGCAGTTTATGGGACAGGACCTTCTATGGCTACACCTTC
CDR3 protein: CASSLWDRTFYGYTF
J gene: TRBJ1-2
clone size: medium-sized
V gene: TRBV12-3/TRBV12-4
D gene: TRBD1

CDR3 DNA: TGCAGTGCTAGACGGCGGGTCACGGCGGAATACACAGATACGCAGTATTTT
CDR3 protein: CSARRRVTAEYTDTQYF
J gene: TRBJ2-3
clone size: few
V gene: TRBV20-1
D gene: .

CDR3 DNA: TGTGCCAGCAGTTTAGTGGTAGCGGGAGGCCCGAGCTCCTACGAGCAGTACTTC
CDR3 protein: CASSLVVAGGPSSYEQYF
J gene: TRBJ2-7
clone size: .
V gene: TRBV27
D gene: TRBD2

CDR3 DNA: TGTGCCACCAGTGATTTTCTCGGACAGGGGGCCACCAATGAGCAGTTCTTC
CDR3 protein: CATSDFLGQGATNEQFF
J gene: TRBJ2-1
clone size: .
V gene: TRBV24-1
D gene: TRBD1

CDR3 DNA: TGTGCCAGCAGCTTTGGTTCCCGGATCCAGGGTAGAGCCGGGGAGCTGTTTTTT
CDR3 protein: CASSFGSRIQGRAGELFF
J gene: TRBJ2-2
clone size: .
V gene: TRBV11-1
D gene: .

CDR3 DNA: TGTGCCACCAGTGATTCGGCGGTCCCTATGAGCGGGACATACAATGAGCAGTTCTTC
CDR3 protein: CATSDSAVPMSGTYNEQFF
J gene: TRBJ2-1
clone size: many
V gene: TRBV24-1
D gene: .

CDR3 DNA: TGTGCCAGCAGCTCCCGAGCGGGGGTTTCCTACAATGAGCAGTTCTTC
CDR3 protein: CASSSRAGVSYNEQFF
J gene: TRBJ2-1
clone size: .
V gene: TRBV11-3
D gene: TRBD2

CDR3 DNA: TGTGCCAGCAGCCAAGCGTCAGTTTCCGGGGAGCTGTTTTTT
CDR3 protein: CASSQASVSGELFF
J gene: TRBJ2-2
clone size: .
V gene: TRBV14
D gene: .

CDR3 DNA: TGCAGTGCTGGGGGGACAGGGGCGGACAATGAGCAGTTCTTC
CDR3 protein: CSAGGTGADNEQFF
J gene: TRBJ2-1
clone size: .
V gene: TRBV20-1
D gene: TRBD1

CDR3 DNA: TGTGCCAGCAGCGCCCCACAGGGCTTCACAGATACGCAGTATTTT
CDR3 protein: CASSAPQGFTDTQYF
J gene: TRBJ2-3
clone size: few
V gene: TRBV7-9
D gene: .

CDR3 DNA: TGTGCCAGCAGCGTAGGGGACGGAGGGGCAGATACGCAGTATTTT
CDR3 protein: CASSVGDGGADTQYF
J gene: TRBJ2-3
clone size: .
V gene: TRBV9
D gene: .

CDR3 DNA: TGTGCCAGCAGCTTCGCGCAGAGCTACAATGAGCAGTTCTTC
CDR3 protein: CASSFAQSYNEQFF
J gene: TRBJ2-1
clone size: few
V gene: TRBV5-5
D gene: .

CDR3 DNA: TGTGCCAGCAGTTTAACATGGCAGGCCAGGGCTTTCTTT
CDR3 protein: CASSLTWQARAFF
J gene: TRBJ1-1
clone size: few
V gene: TRBV27
D gene: .

CDR3 DNA: TGTGCCAGTAACGGACCGGGGACCTACGAGCAGTACTTC
CDR3 protein: CASNGPGTYEQYF
J gene: TRBJ2-7
clone size: .
V gene: TRBV19
D gene: .

CDR3 DNA: TGTGCCTGCTTAGGGCCCCTGAGTGAGCAGTACTTC
CDR3 protein: CACLGPLSEQYF
J gene: TRBJ2-7
clone size: many
V gene: TRBV6-6
D gene: .

CDR3 DNA: TGTGCCAGCAGTCCAAATACGGGCTACTTT
CDR3 protein: CASSPNTGYF
J gene: TRBJ1-1
clone size: few
V gene: TRBV12-3/TRBV12-4
D gene: .

CDR3 DNA: TGTGCCAGTAGTATTGAGGGAATAGGGGTTCGAGCTTTCTTT
CDR3 protein: CASSIEGIGVRAFF
J gene: TRBJ1-1
clone size: .
V gene: TRBV19
D gene: .

CDR3 DNA: TGTGCCAGCAGTTTGGGGCAGCCGGTCGGGGACACCTTC
CDR3 protein: CASSLGQPVGDTF
J gene: TRBJ1-2
clone size: .
V gene: TRBV12-3/TRBV12-4
D gene: .

CDR3 DNA: TGCAGTGCTAAGGTGGCACGGGAGGAGACCCAGTACTTC
CDR3 protein: CSAKVAREETQYF
J gene: TRBJ2-5
clone size: .
V gene: TRBV20-1
D gene: .

CDR3 DNA: TGCGCCAGCAGTACCAGCAATCAGCCCCAGCATTTT
CDR3 protein: CASSTSNQPQHF
J gene: TRBJ1-5
clone size: .
V gene: TRBV10-2
D gene: .

CDR3 DNA: TGTGCCAGCAGCTGGGACATTCGGGCGTGGGAGCAGTACTTC
CDR3 protein: CASSWDIRAWEQYF
J gene: TRBJ2-7
clone size: .
V gene: TRBV6-2/TRBV6-3
D gene: .

CDR3 DNA: TGTGCCAGCAGCTTAGTAGGGGTGCGGTACTCCTACGAGCAGTACTTC
CDR3 protein: CASSLVGVRYSYEQYF
J gene: TRBJ2-7
clone size: few
V gene: TRBV7-9
D gene: .

CDR3 DNA: TGTGCCAGCAGTTTATCGGGAAGATCGTGGGAGCAGTACTTC
CDR3 protein: CASSLSGRSWEQYF
J gene: TRBJ2-7
clone size: many
V gene: TRBV27
D gene: .

CDR3 DNA: TGTGCCAGCCGGGGCGGCCCTGAAGCTTTCTTT
CDR3 protein: CASRGGPEAFF
J gene: TRBJ1-1
clone size: many
V gene: TRBV27
D gene: .

CDR3 DNA: TGTGCCAGCAGCTTCGGCCAGATTAGCAATCAGCCCCAGCATTTT
CDR3 protein: CASSFGQISNQPQHF
J gene: TRBJ1-5
clone size: many
V gene: TRBV5-6
D gene: .

CDR3 DNA: TGTGCCAGCAGCGAACTGGGACAGCAGAATCAGCCCCAGCATTTT
CDR3 protein: CASSELGQQNQPQHF
J gene: TRBJ1-5
clone size: .
V gene: TRBV4-2
D gene: TRBD1

CDR3 DNA: TGTGCCAGCAGTTTATTATGGAGCTCCACCGGGGAGCTGTTTTTT
CDR3 protein: CASSLLWSSTGELFF
J gene: TRBJ2-2
clone size: .
V gene: TRBV28
D gene: .

CDR3 DNA: TGTGCCAGCAGCTTAGAACTAGCAGGGGATCACGAGCAGTACTTC
CDR3 protein: CASSLELAGDHEQYF
J gene: TRBJ2-7
clone size: .
V gene: TRBV7-6
D gene: .

CDR3 DNA: TGTGCCAGCAGACCGGGGACTAGCTACGAGCAGTACTTC
CDR3 protein: CASRPGTSYEQYF
J gene: TRBJ2-7
clone size: few
V gene: TRBV12-3/TRBV12-4
D gene: TRBD2

CDR3 DNA: TGTGCCAGCAGTTTGTATTGGTATGAGCAGTTCTTC
CDR3 protein: CASSLYWYEQFF
J gene: TRBJ2-1
clone size: .
V gene: TRBV6-2/TRBV6-3
D gene: .

CDR3 DNA: TGTGCCAGCAGTTCGTCTGGGCTCCAGCCCGGGGAGCTGTTTTTT
CDR3 protein: CASSSSGLQPGELFF
J gene: TRBJ2-2
clone size: few
V gene: TRBV12-3/TRBV12-4
D gene: .

CDR3 DNA: TGTGCCAGCAGTTTCTCAGCTGGGAACACTGAAGCTTTCTTT
CDR3 protein: CASSFSAGNTEAFF
J gene: TRBJ1-1
clone size: few
V gene: TRBV12-3/TRBV12-4
D gene: .

CDR3 DNA: TGTGCCAGCAGTTTAGTGGGAGGGCCTGCAGATACGCAGTATTTT
CDR3 protein: CASSLVGGPADTQYF
J gene: TRBJ2-3
clone size: .
V gene: TRBV28
D gene: TRBD2

CDR3 DNA: TGCGCCAGCAGCCAAGTCTGGGACAGGGGAAATACGCAGTATTTT
CDR3 protein: CASSQVWDRGNTQYF
J gene: TRBJ2-3
clone size: .
V gene: TRBV4-1
D gene: TRBD1

CDR3 DNA: TGTGCCAGCAGCGTGAGGACGGCCCGGAGTGAAAAACTGTTTTTT
CDR3 protein: CASSVRTARSEKLFF
J gene: TRBJ1-4
clone size: .
V gene: TRBV7-8
D gene: .

CDR3 DNA: TGTGCCAGCAGTTACGAAGGCCCCACCTGGGCAAAACTGTTTTTT
CDR3 protein: CASSYEGPTWAKLFF
J gene: TRBJ1-4
clone size: few
V gene: TRBV6-2/TRBV6-3
D gene: .

CDR3 DNA: TGTGCCAGCAGTTACTCGACGGGCTTTATGGAAGAGACCCAGTACTTC
CDR3 protein: CASSYSTGFMEETQYF
J gene: TRBJ2-5
clone size: .
V gene: TRBV6-2/TRBV6-3
D gene: .

CDR3 DNA: TGTGCCAGCAGCGGGGGACACAATGAGCAGTTCTTC
CDR3 protein: CASSGGHNEQFF
J gene: TRBJ2-1
clone size: .
V gene: TRBV9
D gene: .

CDR3 DNA: TGTGCCAGCAGTTTAACAGACAGGGGCACAGATACGCAGTATTTT
CDR3 protein: CASSLTDRGTDTQYF
J gene: TRBJ2-3
clone size: .
V gene: TRBV6-2/TRBV6-3
D gene: TRBD1

CDR3 DNA: TGTGCCAGCAGCTACGACAGGGGGTTATCCTACAATGAGCAGTTCTTC
CDR3 protein: CASSYDRGLSYNEQFF
J gene: TRBJ2-1
clone size: few
V gene: TRBV14
D gene: TRBD1

CDR3 DNA: TGCAGTGCTAGAGATTTACGTCGGGCGGACACTGAAGCTTTCTTT
CDR3 protein: CSARDLRRADTEAFF
J gene: TRBJ1-1
clone size: many
V gene: TRBV20-1
D gene: .

CDR3 DNA: TGTGCCAGCAGTTTATATCAGGGTCGGGAGACCCAGTACTTC
CDR3 protein: CASSLYQGRETQYF
J gene: TRBJ2-5
clone size: .
V gene: TRBV28
D gene: .

CDR3 DNA: TGCAGCGTTGAAGTGGGGGACAGGAACTACGAGCAGTACTTC
CDR3 protein: CSVEVGDRNYEQYF
J gene: TRBJ2-7
clone size: few
V gene: TRBV29-1
D gene: TRBD1

CDR3 DNA: TGCAGTGCTTCCTACGAATATCAGCCCCAGCATTTT
CDR3 protein: CSASYEYQPQHF
J gene: TRBJ1-5
clone size: many
V gene: TRBV20-1
D gene: .

CDR3 DNA: TGTGCCAGCAGTTTGAATAGCGGGATCTCCTACGAGCAGTACTTC
CDR3 protein: CASSLNSGISYEQYF
J gene: TRBJ2-7
clone size: few
V gene: TRBV12-3/TRBV12-4
D gene: TRBD2

CDR3 DNA: TGTGCCAGCAGCCCCCCTATAGCAGATACGCAGTATTTT
CDR3 protein: CASSPPIADTQYF
J gene: TRBJ2-3
clone size: .
V gene: TRBV7-9
D gene: .

CDR3 DNA: TGCGCCAGCAGCCAGACTTCTCGGGCTAGCGGGAGGATTGACGAGCAGTACTTC
CDR3 protein: CASSQTSRASGRIDEQYF
J gene: TRBJ2-7
clone size: .
V gene: TRBV4-3
D gene: TRBD2

CDR3 DNA: TGTGCCACCAGTGATTCTGCAGGAGGGGGCTACGAGCAGTACTTC
CDR3 protein: CATSDSAGGGYEQYF
J gene: TRBJ2-7
clone size: many
V gene: TRBV24-1
D gene: .